The T cell receptor beta chain under discussion was sequenced for a study of identical twins. In TCRdb, the 5' RACE reads were re-called with MiXCR into one record per CDR3 protein. The repertoire consists of 200,000 to 250,000 distinct CDR3 sequences, with 7.5% occurring once and the leading ten covering roughly 2%. Study-level findings and limits: Rather than following the same donors, the conclusions depended on cross-sectional statistical analysis. Twin pairs had excess sharing that was weaker in beta out-of-frame sequences.

This clonotype appeared many times. Its target is unknown. From germline, CDR1 is LNHDA and CDR2 SQIVND (reference sequence). The CDR3 spans 11 residues. V shed 3 bases and J shed 6 bases, with 4 bases lying between them. The sample was also reused in another study, on yellow fever vaccine responses in identical twins.

This chain uses TRBV19 with TRBJ2-3; D is unresolved. The source is a woman younger than 30 in good health. Input material: memory (CD45RO+) T cells sorted from blood. This chain's CDR3 is CASSIGDTQYF. The CDR3 bases are TGTGCCAGTAGTATCGGGGATACGCAGTATTTT.